This T cell receptor (beta chain) was obtained from a study of shared clonotypes between healthy human individuals (dated by TCRdb to the early 2020s). Study-level background: Three men and a couple of women, aged 18 to 49 years, made up the cohort. To estimate repertoire size and how much clonotypes are shared between individuals, the study performed deep sequencing of blood TCR repertoires from roughly five healthy adults. To increase sequencing depth and limit assay-specific biases, different laboratories used diverse techniques to prepare libraries and sequence TCR repertoires. For each donor, three plates each were used for CD4 naive and CD4 memory, two plates were used for CD8 naive, and one plate was used for CD8 memory. Between about 0.9 and 9 billion PBMCs per donor were obtained by leukapheresis.

TCR CDR3 regions were amplified from genomic DNA by multiplex PCR using the deep immunoSEQ assay. Extracted genomic DNA from each cell subset was distributed evenly across all wells of several immunoSEQ 96-well plates, and each plate was treated as a replicate. For sorted subsets, approximately 200 ng of genomic DNA, equivalent to some 33,000 T cell genomes, went into each replicate PCR. Purified libraries were quantified with a Qubit 3.0 fluorometer, sized on a Bioanalyzer 2100, and re-quantified with the KAPA Library Quantification kit. A separate single-read 150-cycle Illumina NextSeq 550 flow cell was used to sequence each immunoSEQ 96-well plate. Concerning the study's data processing: Because only junctional sequences without quality scores were contained in the immunoSEQ output, filtering matching that applied to full-length reads could not be performed. Sequences were annotated with PyIR, a Python wrapper for IgBLAST v1.9, and V/J genes and CDR3 were assigned using IMGT germline references. Any read was removed if the V/J assignment was weak (E-value above 1e-6), the CDR3 was missing, or the read contained stop codons, out-of-frame junctions, or ambiguous translated residues. V3J clonotypes were defined as sequences sharing an identical inferred V gene, J gene, and CDR3 amino acid sequence. Percentage overlap between repertoires was computed as shared unique clonotypes divided by the size of the smaller repertoire. Repertoire richness was assessed with RTK rarefaction, the Chao1 estimator, and Recon v2.1 estimates of unobserved clonotypes. For all TCRbeta clonotypes obtained by the gDNA method from several donors, generation probabilities were computed with OLGA. Sourced from immuneACCESS, this table was stored by TCRdb with only in-frame sequences that have V and J called. A share of the clones is absent; for the studies checked, an unresolved V gene accounts for under half, and the remainder has no known explanation. The V and J calls and clone size are taken from that table; D and trimming were inferred from the DNA. The sample yields 400,000 to 600,000 clones; 95% to 96% were counted once. Around 0.067% of the sample rests with the top ten.

The count of this clone is one. The clone's antigen remains unknown. Nothing much larger sits one base from this clone, and base qualities are not available. From V the trimming removes 2 bases and from J it removes 0 bases, while the gene matches leave 4 bases of the junction unaccounted for. From the germline V gene, CDR1 is SGHAT and CDR2 is FQNNGV. From its cysteine to its phenylalanine, the CDR3 spans 16 amino acids. Only the CDR3 region is kept as DNA, spanning 48 bases read in frame from base 1. Here is what the overall study found, with its caveats: Based on pairwise subsampling, the degree of clonotype sharing among donors was expected to be affected by sequencing depth. Rarefaction of sorted-subset datasets indicated incomplete sequencing despite the large sequencing depth. Estimated clonotype richness was generally larger for naive than for memory subsets. Across four donors, about 5.2% of naive CD4, roughly 3.5% of naive CD8, 2.3% of memory CD4, and under 0.45% of memory CD8 clonotypes were shared. Sampling was restricted to blood, and TCR repertoires in tissues likely differ from the TCR repertoires found in blood. The small number of donors limited the genetic and exposure-history diversity represented. Compared with non-shared clonotypes, the clonotypes found in all four sorted-subset donors had higher generation probabilities.

The donors were healthy, HIV-negative adults with no recently reported acute infections or vaccinations. All donors were Caucasian adults living in Nashville, Tennessee, USA. CD4+ T cells were enriched through magnetic negative selection, after which naive cells were positively selected on CD45RA and the remaining negative fraction served as the memory subset. Blood was collected by leukapheresis, and PBMCs were isolated by Ficoll-Histopaque density gradient centrifugation and then cryopreserved in liquid nitrogen vapor phase. Purity and quantity of every magnetically sorted T cell population were checked by analytical flow cytometry. Genomic DNA was isolated from each sorted fraction and quantified by UV absorbance on a Nanodrop 2000c.

The specimen sequenced was naive CD4+ T cells sorted from blood. In light of the paper, this sample's cell subset or site label describes: CD45RA+ positively selected. The chain was built from TRBV11-2 and TRBJ2-5, with 9 bases aligning to TRBD1. The clonotype was recovered from a woman aged 25 to 39 in good health. In nucleotides, the sequence is TGTGCCAGCAGCTTAACGGGGACAGGGTACCAAGAGACCCAGTACTTC. Protein translation: CASSLTGTGYQETQYF.